Below are 5 T cell receptor beta chains sequenced from a single sample in a study of siplizumab effects on memory and regulatory T cells. Clones were read by immunoSEQ multiplex PCR, and TCRdb kept only the in-frame ones, dropping some. The sample shows about 50,000 clones, about 90% of them seen only once. The sample comprised naive CD8+ T cells sorted from blood. These receptors originate from a human donor in good health.

The chain joins TRBV10-3 to TRBJ2-5; D gene ambiguous. The CDR3 is 15 residues long. The V end was cut by 2 bases, the J end by 2 bases, with 12 bases between. The germline gives CDR1 ENHRY, CDR2 SYGVKD. The CDR3 protein is CAISEPQDTQETQYF. The CDR3 DNA follows: TGTGCCATCAGTGAGCCCCAAGATACTCAAGAGACCCAGTACTTC.

J is TRBJ1-2 and V is TRBV13; 7 bases are shared with TRBD1. V was pared by 7 bases and J by 0 bases, with 11 bases of the junction left unmatched. Germline CDR1 is PRHDT and CDR2 is FYEKMQ (reference sequence). The CDR3 is 16 residues long. In nucleotides, the CDR3 is TGTGCCAGCACCCAAGGACGCGGGACAGCTAACTATGGCTACACCTTC. Encoded protein: CASTQGRGTANYGYTF.

The chain has TRBV7-9 and TRBJ2-3; TRBD1 matches 7 bases. J was trimmed by 2 bases and V by 6 bases; bases with no gene match: 8. The CDR3 contains 15 residues. Germline V gene sequence: CDR1 SEHNR, CDR2 FQNEAQ (reference sequence). The CDR3: CASRATGQNTDTQYF. The CDR3 DNA reads TGTGCCAGCAGGGCAACGGGACAGAACACAGATACGCAGTATTTT.

This clone has just a few counts. This sequence joins TRBV5-4 and TRBJ2-2; 10 bases agree with TRBD2. This CDR3 region has 17 residues. Germline V gene data show CDR1 as SGHNT and CDR2 as YYREEE (reference sequence). V was pared by 7 bases and J by 0 bases, with 9 bases of the junction left unmatched. As DNA, the CDR3 is TGTGCCAGCTATTCCGGGACTAGCGTCACGAACACCGGGGAGCTGTTTTTT. It yields the protein CASYSGTSVTNTGELFF.

This rearrangement joins TRBV5-6 to TRBJ1-2; D may be TRBD1 (5 bases). Germline V gene data show CDR1 as SGHDT and CDR2 as YYEEEE. The V end was cut by 3 bases, the J end by 2 bases, with 8 bases between. The CDR3 runs 13 residues. The CDR3 loop reads CASSWGGNYGYTF. The CDR3 DNA sequence: TGTGCCAGCAGCTGGGGCGGAAACTATGGCTACACCTTC.